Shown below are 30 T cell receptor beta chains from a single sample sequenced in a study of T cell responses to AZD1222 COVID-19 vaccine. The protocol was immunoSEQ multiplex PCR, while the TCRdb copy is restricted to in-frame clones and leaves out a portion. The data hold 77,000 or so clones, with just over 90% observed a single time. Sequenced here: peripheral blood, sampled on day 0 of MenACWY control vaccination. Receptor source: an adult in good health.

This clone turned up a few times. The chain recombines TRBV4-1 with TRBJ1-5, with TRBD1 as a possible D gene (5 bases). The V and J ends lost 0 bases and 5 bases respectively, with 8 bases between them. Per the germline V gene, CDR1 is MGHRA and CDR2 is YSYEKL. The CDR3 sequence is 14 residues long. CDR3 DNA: TGCGCCAGCAGCCAAGACGGCAGGGATCAGCCCCAGCATTTT. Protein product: CASSQDGRDQPQHF.

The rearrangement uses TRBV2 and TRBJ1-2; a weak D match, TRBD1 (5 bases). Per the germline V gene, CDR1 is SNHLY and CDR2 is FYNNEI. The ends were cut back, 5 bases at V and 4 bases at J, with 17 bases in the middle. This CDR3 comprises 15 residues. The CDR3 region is CASSSHPGRIYGYTF. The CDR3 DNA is TGTGCCAGCAGTTCTCATCCGGGACGCATCTATGGCTACACCTTC.

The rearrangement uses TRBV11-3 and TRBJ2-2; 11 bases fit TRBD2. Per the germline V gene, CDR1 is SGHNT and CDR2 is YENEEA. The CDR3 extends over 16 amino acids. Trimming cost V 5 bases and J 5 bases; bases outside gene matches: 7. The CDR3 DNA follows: TGTGCCAGCAGCCCCCTAGCGGGAGGTGGGACCGGGGAGCTGTTTTTT. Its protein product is CASSPLAGGGTGELFF.

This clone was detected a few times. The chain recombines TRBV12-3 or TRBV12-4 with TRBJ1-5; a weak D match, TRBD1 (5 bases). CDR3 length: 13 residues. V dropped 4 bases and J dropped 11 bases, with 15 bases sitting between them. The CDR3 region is CASSSSGALSQHF. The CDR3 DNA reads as TGTGCCAGCAGTTCATCCGGGGCTTTGTCCCAGCATTTT.

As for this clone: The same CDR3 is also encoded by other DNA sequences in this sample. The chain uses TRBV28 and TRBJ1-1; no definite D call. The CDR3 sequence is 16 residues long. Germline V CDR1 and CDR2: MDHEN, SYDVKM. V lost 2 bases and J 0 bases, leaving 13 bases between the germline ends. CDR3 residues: CASSLADLVVNTEAFF. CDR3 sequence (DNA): TGTGCCAGCAGTTTAGCCGATCTCGTTGTGAACACTGAAGCTTTCTTT.

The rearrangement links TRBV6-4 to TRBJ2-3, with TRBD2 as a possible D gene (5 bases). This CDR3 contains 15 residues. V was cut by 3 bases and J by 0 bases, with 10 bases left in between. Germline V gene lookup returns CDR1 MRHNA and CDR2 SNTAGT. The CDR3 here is CASSERAGSTDTQYF. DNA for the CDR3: TGTGCCAGCAGTGAGAGGGCAGGTAGCACAGATACGCAGTATTTT.

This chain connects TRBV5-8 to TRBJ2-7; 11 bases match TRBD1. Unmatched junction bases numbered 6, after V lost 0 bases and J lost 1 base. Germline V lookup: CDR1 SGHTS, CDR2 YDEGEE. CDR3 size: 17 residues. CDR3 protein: CASSLAGTGGSSYEQYF. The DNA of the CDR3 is TGTGCCAGCAGCTTGGCCGGGACAGGGGGTTCTTCCTACGAGCAGTACTTC.

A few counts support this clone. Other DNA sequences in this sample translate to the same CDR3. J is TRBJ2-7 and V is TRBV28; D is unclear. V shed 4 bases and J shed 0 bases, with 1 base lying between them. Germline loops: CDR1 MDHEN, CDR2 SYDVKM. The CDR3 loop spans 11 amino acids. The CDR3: CASSSSYEQYF. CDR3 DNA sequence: TGTGCCAGCAGTTCCTCCTACGAGCAGTACTTC.

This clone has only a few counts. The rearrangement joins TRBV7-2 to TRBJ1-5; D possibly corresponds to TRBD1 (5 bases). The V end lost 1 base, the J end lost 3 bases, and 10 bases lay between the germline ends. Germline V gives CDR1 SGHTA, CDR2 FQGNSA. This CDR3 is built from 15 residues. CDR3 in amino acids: CASSLVFGANQPQHF. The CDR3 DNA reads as TGTGCCAGCAGCTTAGTTTTCGGGGCCAATCAGCCCCAGCATTTT.

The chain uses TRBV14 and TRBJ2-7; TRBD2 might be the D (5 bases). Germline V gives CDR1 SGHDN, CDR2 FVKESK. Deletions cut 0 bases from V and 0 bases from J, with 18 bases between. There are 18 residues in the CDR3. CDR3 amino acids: CASSQEVLTRPLSYEQYF. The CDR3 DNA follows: TGTGCCAGCAGCCAAGAGGTGCTCACTAGGCCCCTCTCCTACGAGCAGTACTTC. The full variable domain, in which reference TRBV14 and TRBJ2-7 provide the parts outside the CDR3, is EAGVTQFPSHSVIEKGQTVTLRCDPISGHDNLYWYRRVMGKEIKFLLHFVKESKQDESGMPNNRFLAERTGGTYSTLKVQPAELEDSGVYFCASSQEVLTRPLSYEQYFGPGTRLTVT.

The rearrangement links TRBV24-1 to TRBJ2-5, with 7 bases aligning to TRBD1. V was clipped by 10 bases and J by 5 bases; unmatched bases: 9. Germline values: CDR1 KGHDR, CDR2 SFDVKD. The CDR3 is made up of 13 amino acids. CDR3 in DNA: TGTGCCACAGAGACAGGGTTGGGGGAGACCCAGTACTTC. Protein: CATETGLGETQYF.

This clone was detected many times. DNA for the CDR3: TGTGCCAGTAGTCTGCGGACGGTTGCAACTAATGAAAAACTGTTTTTT. This encodes CASSLRTVATNEKLFF. The chain joins TRBV19 to TRBJ1-4; D is unclear. Trimming stripped 5 bases from V and 0 bases from J, with 13 bases between. The CDR3 is 16 residues long. Looked up from germline, CDR1 is LNHDA and CDR2 is SQIVND (reference sequence).

Written as DNA, the CDR3 is TGTGCCAGCAGCCAGGGGGCCTACAATGAGCAGTTCTTC. Protein product: CASSQGAYNEQFF. The chain has TRBV7-6 and TRBJ2-1, with 7 bases matching TRBD1. J lost 2 bases, V lost 5 bases, and 0 bases had no gene match. Looked up from germline, CDR1 is SGHVS and CDR2 is FNYEAQ. This CDR3 has 13 residues.

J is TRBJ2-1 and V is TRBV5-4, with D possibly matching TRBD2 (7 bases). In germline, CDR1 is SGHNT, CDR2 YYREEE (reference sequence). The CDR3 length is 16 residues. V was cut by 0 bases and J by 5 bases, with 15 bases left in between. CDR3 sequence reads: CASSLVRGAIDNEQFF. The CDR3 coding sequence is TGTGCCAGCAGCTTGGTACGGGGGGCAATAGACAATGAGCAGTTCTTC.

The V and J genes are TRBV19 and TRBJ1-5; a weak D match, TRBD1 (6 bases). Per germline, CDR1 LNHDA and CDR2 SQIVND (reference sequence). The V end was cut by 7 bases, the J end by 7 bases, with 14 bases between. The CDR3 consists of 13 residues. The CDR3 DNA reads TGTGCCAGTAAGTCAGGGGCGCCCCAGCCCCAGCATTTT. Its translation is CASKSGAPQPQHF.

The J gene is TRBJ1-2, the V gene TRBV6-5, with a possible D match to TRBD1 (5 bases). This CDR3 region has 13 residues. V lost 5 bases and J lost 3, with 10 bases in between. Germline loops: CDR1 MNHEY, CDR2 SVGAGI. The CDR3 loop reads CASSPQGDYGYTF. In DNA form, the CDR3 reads TGTGCCAGCAGTCCGCAGGGAGACTATGGCTACACCTTC.

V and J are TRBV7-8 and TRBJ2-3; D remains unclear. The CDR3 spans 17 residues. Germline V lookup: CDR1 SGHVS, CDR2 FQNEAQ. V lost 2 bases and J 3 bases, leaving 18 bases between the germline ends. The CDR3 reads CASSLRTPWQLTDTQYF. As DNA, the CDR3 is TGTGCCAGCAGCTTAAGGACCCCCTGGCAGTTAACAGATACGCAGTATTTT.

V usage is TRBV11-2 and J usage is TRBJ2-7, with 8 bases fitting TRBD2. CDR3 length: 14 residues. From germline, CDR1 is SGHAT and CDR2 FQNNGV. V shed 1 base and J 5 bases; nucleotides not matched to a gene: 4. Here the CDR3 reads CASSLVWRGDEQYF. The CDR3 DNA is TGTGCCAGCAGCTTAGTTTGGCGGGGGGACGAGCAGTACTTC.

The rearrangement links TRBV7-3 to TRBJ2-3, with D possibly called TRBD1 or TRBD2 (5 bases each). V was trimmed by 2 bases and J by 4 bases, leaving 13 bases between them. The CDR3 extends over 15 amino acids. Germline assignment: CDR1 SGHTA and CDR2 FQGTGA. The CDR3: CASSLPALGADTQYF. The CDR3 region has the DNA TGTGCCAGCAGCTTACCCGCATTGGGGGCAGATACGCAGTATTTT. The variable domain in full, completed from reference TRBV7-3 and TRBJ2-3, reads GAGVSQTPSNKVTEKGKYVELRCDPISGHTALYWYRQSLGQGPEFLIYFQGTGAADDSGLPNDRFFAVRPEGSVSTLKIQRTERGDSAVYLCASSLPALGADTQYFGPGTRLTVL.

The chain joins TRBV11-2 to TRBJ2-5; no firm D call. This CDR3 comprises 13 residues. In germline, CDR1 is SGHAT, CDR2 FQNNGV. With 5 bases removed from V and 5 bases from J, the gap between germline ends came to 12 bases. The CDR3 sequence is CASSPGLWETQYF. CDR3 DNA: TGTGCCAGCAGCCCCGGTTTGTGGGAGACCCAGTACTTC.

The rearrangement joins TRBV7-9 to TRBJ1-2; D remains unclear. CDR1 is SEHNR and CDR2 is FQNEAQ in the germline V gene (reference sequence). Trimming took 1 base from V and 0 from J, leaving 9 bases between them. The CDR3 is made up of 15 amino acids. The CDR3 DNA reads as TGTGCCAGCAGCTTAGAACCAGTTACTAACTATGGCTACACCTTC. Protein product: CASSLEPVTNYGYTF.

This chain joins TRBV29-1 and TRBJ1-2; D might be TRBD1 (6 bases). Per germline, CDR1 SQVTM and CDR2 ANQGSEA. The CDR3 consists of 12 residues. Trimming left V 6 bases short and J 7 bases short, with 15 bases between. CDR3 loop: CSVDQTGGGYTF. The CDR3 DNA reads TGCAGCGTAGACCAGACAGGAGGTGGCTACACCTTC.

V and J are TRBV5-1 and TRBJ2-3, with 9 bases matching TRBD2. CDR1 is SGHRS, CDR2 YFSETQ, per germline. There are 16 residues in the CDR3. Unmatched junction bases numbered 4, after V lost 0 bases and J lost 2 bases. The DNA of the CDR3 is TGCGCCAGCAGCTTGGATAGCGGGGGATACACAGATACGCAGTATTTT. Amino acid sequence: CASSLDSGGYTDTQYF. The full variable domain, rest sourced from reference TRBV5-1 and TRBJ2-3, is KAGVTQTPRYLIKTRGQQVTLSCSPISGHRSVSWYQQTPGQGLQFLFEYFSETQRNKGNFPGRFSGRQFSNSRSEMNVSTLELGDSALYLCASSLDSGGYTDTQYFGPGTRLTVL.

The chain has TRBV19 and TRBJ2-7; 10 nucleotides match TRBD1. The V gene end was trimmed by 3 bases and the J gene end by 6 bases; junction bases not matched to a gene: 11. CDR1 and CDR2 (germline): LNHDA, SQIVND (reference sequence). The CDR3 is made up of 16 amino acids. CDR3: CASSMGPGQGTGEQYF. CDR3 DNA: TGTGCCAGTAGTATGGGACCGGGACAGGGGACTGGCGAGCAGTACTTC.

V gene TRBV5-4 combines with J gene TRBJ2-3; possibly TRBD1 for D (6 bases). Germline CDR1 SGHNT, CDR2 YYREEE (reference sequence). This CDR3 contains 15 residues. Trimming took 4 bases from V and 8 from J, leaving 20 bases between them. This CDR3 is CASSPALVAGVTQYF. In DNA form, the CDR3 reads TGTGCCAGCAGCCCGGCGTTGGTCGCAGGGGTTACGCAGTATTTT.

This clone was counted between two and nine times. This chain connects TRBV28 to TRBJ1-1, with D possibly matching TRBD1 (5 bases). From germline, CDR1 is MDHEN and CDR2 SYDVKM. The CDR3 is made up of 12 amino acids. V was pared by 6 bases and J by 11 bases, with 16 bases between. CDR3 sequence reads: CASSRAEGRAFF. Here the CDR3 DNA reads TGTGCCAGCAGCCGGGCCGAGGGGCGGGCTTTCTTT. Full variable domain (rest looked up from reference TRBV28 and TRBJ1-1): DVKVTQSSRYLVKRTGEKVFLECVQDMDHENMFWYRQDPGLGLRLIYFSYDVKMKEKGDIPEGYSVSREKKERFSLILESASTNQTSMYLCASSRAEGRAFFGQGTRLTVV.

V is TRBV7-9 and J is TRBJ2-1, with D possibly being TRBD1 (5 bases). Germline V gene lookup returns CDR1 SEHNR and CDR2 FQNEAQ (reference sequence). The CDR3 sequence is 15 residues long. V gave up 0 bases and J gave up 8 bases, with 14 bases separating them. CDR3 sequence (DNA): TGTGCCAGCAGCTTAGCCGGAACAGGTTCTCATGAGCAGTTCTTC. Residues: CASSLAGTGSHEQFF.

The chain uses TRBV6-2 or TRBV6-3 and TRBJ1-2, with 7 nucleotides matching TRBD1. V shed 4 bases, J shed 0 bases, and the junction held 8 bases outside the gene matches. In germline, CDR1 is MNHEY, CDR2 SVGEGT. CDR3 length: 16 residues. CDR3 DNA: TGTGCCAGCAGTTTCCCGACCGGGACAGCTAACTATGGCTACACCTTC. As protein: CASSFPTGTANYGYTF.

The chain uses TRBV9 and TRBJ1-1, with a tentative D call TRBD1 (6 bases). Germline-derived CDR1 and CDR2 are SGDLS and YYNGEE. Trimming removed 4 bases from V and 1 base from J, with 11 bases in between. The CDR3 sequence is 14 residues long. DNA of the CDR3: TGTGCCAGCAGCTTGGGGGCGCAGAACACTGAAGCTTTCTTT. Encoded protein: CASSLGAQNTEAFF.

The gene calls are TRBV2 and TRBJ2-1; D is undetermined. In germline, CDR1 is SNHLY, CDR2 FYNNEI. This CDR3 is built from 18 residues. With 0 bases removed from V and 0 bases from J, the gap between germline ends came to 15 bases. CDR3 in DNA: TGTGCCAGCAGTGAAGCCCCCCCTGGTGGGGTCTCCTACAATGAGCAGTTCTTC. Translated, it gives CASSEAPPGGVSYNEQFF.